This T cell receptor (beta chain) was sequenced in a study of cytomegalovirus exposure and HLA in healthy donors. Use of 60 Vbeta and 13 Jbeta primers characterized the PCR. Repertoires were generated with immunoSEQ multiplex PCR, while TCRdb's copy carries only in-frame clones and drops some. The sample has 150,000 to 200,000 clones, over 80% seen once; the top ten hold about 1.6%. The CDR3 covers 15 residues. Germline V CDR1 and CDR2: SQVTM, ANQGSEA. Trimming cost V 7 bases and J 0 bases; bases outside gene matches: 11. On this clone itself: Its specificity is not known.

Whole-study findings and limits: Later on, an analysis tied about 17,000 TCR beta sequences to HLA alleles at 0.05 false discovery rate.

The sequence was collected from a girl between 5 and 17 years old in good health and CMV-seropositive. The sample was PBMCs. The gene calls are TRBV29-1 and TRBJ1-1; 7 nucleotides agree with TRBD1. CDR3 nucleotide sequence: TGCAGCGCTGGTACCTCAAGGGGGCTGAACACTGAAGCTTTCTTT. It specifies CSAGTSRGLNTEAFF.